Below, 26 T cell receptor beta chains from the same sample are listed, as sequenced in a study of shared clonotypes between healthy human individuals. The method was immunoSEQ multiplex PCR; TCRdb's version includes in-frame clones alone and lacks a portion of them. The table lists approximately 980,000 clones, around three quarters of them singletons, with approximately 1.5% in the top ten. Sequenced: memory CD4+ T cells sorted from blood. Subset denoted: CD45RA-negative fraction. The receptor set was obtained from a man in his late teens or twenties in good health.

The genes are TRBV15 and TRBJ1-6, with no clear D. Germline values: CDR1 LNHNV, CDR2 YYDKDF (reference sequence). Trimming pared 0 bases from V and 7 bases from J, leaving 4 bases between. The CDR3 runs 13 residues. The CDR3 nucleotides read TGTGCCACCAGCAGAGAAGGGAATTCACCCCTCCACTTT. Translating gives CATSREGNSPLHF. The complete variable domain, with remaining parts taken from reference TRBV15 and TRBJ1-6, reads DAMVIQNPRYQVTQFGKPVTLSCSQTLNHNVMYWYQQKSSQAPKLLFHYYDKDFNNEADTPDNFQSRRPNTSFCFLDIRSPGLGDTAMYLCATSREGNSPLHFGNGTRLTVT.

The chain recombines TRBV18 with TRBJ1-3, with 9 bases lining up with TRBD1. This CDR3 is built from 17 residues. Germline V lookup: CDR1 KGHSH, CDR2 LQKENI. J lost 0 bases, V lost 0 bases, and 3 bases had no gene match. The CDR3 DNA reads TGTGCCAGCTCACCACCCGGGACAGGGAACTCTGGAAACACCATATATTTT. Translating it yields CASSPPGTGNSGNTIYF.

The chain couples TRBV6-6 to TRBJ1-5; no clear D gene. Germline V CDR1 and CDR2: MNHNY, SVGAGI (reference sequence). The CDR3 length is 12 residues. V dropped 5 bases and J dropped 3 bases, with 5 bases sitting between them. The CDR3 bases are TGTGCCAGCAGTAACAACAATCAGCCCCAGCATTTT. Encoded protein: CASSNNNQPQHF.

This sequence joins TRBV19 and TRBJ2-1, with 8 bases that match TRBD1. V trimming: 3 bases; J trimming: 8 bases; junction bases outside the gene matches: 9. The CDR3 is made up of 15 amino acids. Germline lookup yields CDR1 LNHDA and CDR2 SQIVND (reference sequence). CDR3 DNA sequence: TGTGCCAGTAGTATGACAGGGGTGGGAGTGCATGAGCAGTTCTTC. This codes for CASSMTGVGVHEQFF.

The V and J genes are TRBV11-2 and TRBJ1-1; 9 bases line up with TRBD1. Germline loops: CDR1 SGHAT, CDR2 FQNNGV. The CDR3 loop spans 15 amino acids. V lost 5 bases and J lost 6; bases outside the gene matches: 10. This CDR3 reads CASSLRGGQGPEAFF. CDR3 nucleotide sequence: TGTGCCAGCAGCCTAAGGGGGGGACAGGGACCTGAAGCTTTCTTT.

The gene calls are TRBV4-1 and TRBJ2-1; TRBD2 matches at 15 bases. The V and J ends lost 0 bases and 12 bases, in that order; junction bases with no gene match: 6. Looked up from germline, CDR1 is MGHRA and CDR2 is YSYEKL. The CDR3 is 16 amino acids. CDR3 nucleotide sequence: TGCGCCAGCAGCCAAGAAGGGACTAGCGGGGGGTTGCTGCAGTTCTTC. Translation gives CASSQEGTSGGLLQFF.

Concerning this clone itself: Other DNA sequences in this sample translate to the same CDR3. The CDR3, as DNA: TGTGCCAGCTCACCATTACATCGGGGCACTGAAGCTTTCTTT. It codes for CASSPLHRGTEAFF. The chain employs TRBV18 and TRBJ1-1; D uncertain. Germline V gene sequence: CDR1 KGHSH, CDR2 LQKENI. V lost 2 bases and J 4 bases, leaving 11 bases between the germline ends. The CDR3 covers 14 residues.

The CDR3: CASSKAPSYEQYF. CDR3 sequence (DNA): TGTGCCAGCAGTAAGGCACCTTCCTACGAGCAGTACTTC. The chain is built from TRBV27 and TRBJ2-7; D ambiguous. Germline CDR1 reads MNHEY; CDR2 reads SMNVEV (reference sequence). V lost 5 bases and J lost 1, with 9 bases in between. The CDR3 length is 13 residues.

This clone was recorded many times. The chain couples TRBV10-3 to TRBJ1-1; unclear D gene. The CDR3 length is 12 residues. V was clipped by 0 bases and J by 1 base, with 0 bases between them. Per germline, CDR1 ENHRY and CDR2 SYGVKD. The CDR3 nucleotides are TGTGCCATCAGTGAGTCGAACACTGAAGCTTTCTTT. It yields the protein CAISESNTEAFF.

The chain carries TRBV13 and TRBJ1-2, with TRBD1 matching over 7 bases. In germline, CDR1 is PRHDT, CDR2 FYEKMQ (reference sequence). Unmatched junction bases numbered 13, after V lost 5 bases and J lost 7 bases. The CDR3 extends over 15 amino acids. As DNA, the CDR3 is TGTGCCAGCAGCCAATACGACAGGGAAGAGGGTGGCTACACCTTC. Translating gives CASSQYDREEGGYTF.

The rearrangement uses TRBV5-1 and TRBJ2-1, with D maybe TRBD2 (5 bases). V dropped 3 bases and J dropped 6 bases, with 7 bases sitting between them. CDR3 length: 12 residues. Per the germline V gene, CDR1 is SGHRS and CDR2 is YFSETQ. The CDR3 sequence: CASSWAGNEQFF. The DNA for the CDR3 is TGCGCCAGCAGCTGGGCGGGCAATGAGCAGTTCTTC.

This clone was observed a single time. The chain combines TRBV27 with TRBJ2-2; D is unclear. The ends were cut back, 6 bases at V and 6 bases at J, with 17 bases in the middle. CDR1 and CDR2 (germline): MNHEY, SMNVEV (reference sequence). The CDR3 has 15 residues. The CDR3 nucleotides are TGTGCCAGCAGACCTCTCGATTCGGAGCCCGGGGAGCTGTTTTTT. Translating it yields CASRPLDSEPGELFF.

This clone was counted between two and nine times. This chain uses TRBV5-6 with TRBJ1-3; no definite D call. Germline V gives CDR1 SGHDT, CDR2 YYEEEE. V was cut by 4 bases and J by 3 bases, with 8 bases left in between. CDR3 size: 13 residues. The DNA for the CDR3 is TGTGCCAGCAGCACAGTCTTTGGAAACACCATATATTTT. It specifies CASSTVFGNTIYF.

This chain joins TRBV5-6 and TRBJ2-7, with TRBD1 as a possible D gene (5 bases). The V and J ends lost 0 bases and 1 base respectively, with 8 bases between them. The germline V gene encodes CDR1 SGHDT and CDR2 YYEEEE. This CDR3 is 14 amino acids long. The CDR3 DNA reads TGTGCCAGCAGCTTGGCTGGGGCGTCCTACGAGCAGTACTTC. Translating gives CASSLAGASYEQYF.

The chain carries TRBV7-6 and TRBJ1-6; no firm D call. CDR1 is SGHVS, CDR2 FNYEAQ, per germline. The CDR3 has 14 residues. V was trimmed by 1 base and J by 9 bases, leaving 10 bases between them. The CDR3 region is CASSLGGWGSPLHF. The CDR3 region has the DNA TGTGCCAGCAGCTTAGGCGGTTGGGGTTCACCCCTCCACTTT.

V is TRBV10-3 and J is TRBJ2-7, with 9 bases fitting TRBD2. Unmatched junction bases numbered 11, after V lost 5 bases and J lost 0 bases. CDR3 length: 17 residues. Germline values: CDR1 ENHRY, CDR2 SYGVKD. Here the CDR3 reads CAISSELAGLSSYEQYF. For the CDR3, the DNA is TGTGCCATCAGTTCTGAACTAGCGGGTTTAAGCTCCTACGAGCAGTACTTC.

This chain connects TRBV2 to TRBJ1-1, with no clear D. The CDR3 totals 12 residues. V was shortened by 5 bases and J by 2 bases, with 6 bases between the two germline ends. Germline CDR1 and CDR2: SNHLY and FYNNEI. The CDR3 region is CASSISNTEAFF. CDR3 DNA sequence: TGTGCCAGCAGTATCTCAAACACTGAAGCTTTCTTT.

The chain carries TRBV15 and TRBJ2-3, with 7 bases that match TRBD1. Germline lookup yields CDR1 LNHNV and CDR2 YYDKDF (reference sequence). With V trimmed by 3 bases and J by 8 bases, 2 bases remained unmatched. The CDR3 is 12 residues long. CDR3 in amino acids: CATSRSGGTQYF. CDR3 in DNA: TGTGCCACCAGCAGGTCAGGGGGTACGCAGTATTTT.

The genes are TRBV7-2 and TRBJ1-1; no clear D gene. CDR1 is SGHTA and CDR2 is FQGNSA in the germline V gene. This CDR3 has 13 residues. With 2 bases removed from V and 9 bases from J, the gap between germline ends came to 13 bases. The CDR3 sequence is CASSLYNQNKAFF. The CDR3 nucleotides read TGTGCCAGCAGCTTATACAACCAGAATAAAGCTTTCTTT.

The CDR3 reads CASSESTAPLNEQYF. The CDR3 nucleotides are TGCGCCAGCAGTGAGTCGACGGCCCCTCTGAACGAGCAGTACTTC. This chain links TRBV10-1 with TRBJ2-7; D gene uncertain. Trimming stripped 0 bases from V and 5 bases from J, with 14 bases between. The germline CDR1 and CDR2 sequences are WNHNN and SYGVQD (reference sequence). This CDR3 is 15 amino acids long.

The chain has TRBV9 and TRBJ2-2, with 11 positions matching TRBD2. CDR1 and CDR2 from the germline V gene are SGDLS and YYNGEE. V was pared by 0 bases and J by 4 bases, with 5 bases of the junction left unmatched. The CDR3 runs to 17 residues. The CDR3 DNA reads as TGTGCCAGCAGCGTAGGGGTAGGACTAGCGGGCACCGGGGAGCTGTTTTTT. It yields the protein CASSVGVGLAGTGELFF. The variable domain in full, completed from reference TRBV9 and TRBJ2-2, reads DSGVTQTPKHLITATGQRVTLRCSPRSGDLSVYWYQQSLDQGLQFLIQYYNGEERAKGNILERFSAQQFPDLHSELNLSSLELGDSALYFCASSVGVGLAGTGELFFGEGSRLTVL.

The J gene is TRBJ1-2, the V gene TRBV6-5; D is undetermined. The germline gives CDR1 MNHEY, CDR2 SVGAGI. The V gene lost 0 bases and the J gene lost 0 bases, with 5 bases spanning the gap. The CDR3 is 14 amino acids. The CDR3 region is CASSYSSTNYGYTF. In DNA form, the CDR3 reads TGTGCCAGCAGTTACTCTTCAACTAACTATGGCTACACCTTC.

The chain recombines TRBV18 with TRBJ2-7; a possible D gene is TRBD1 (5 bases). Germline loops: CDR1 KGHSH, CDR2 LQKENI. This CDR3 is 15 amino acids long. Deletions cut 2 bases from V and 6 bases from J, with 17 bases between. For the CDR3, the DNA is TGTGCCAGCTCACCATTAGGGCAGGGAATCATCGAGCAGTACTTC. The encoded protein is CASSPLGQGIIEQYF.

V gene TRBV30 combines with J gene TRBJ2-3; 8 nucleotides line up with TRBD2. CDR1 and CDR2 (germline): GTSNPN, SVGIG (reference sequence). The CDR3 is made up of 15 amino acids. After removal of 2 bases from V and 4 bases from J, the junction contained 8 bases not matched to a gene. CDR3 loop: CAWSPGGAGADTQYF. CDR3 DNA sequence: TGTGCCTGGAGTCCCGGGGGGGCGGGAGCAGATACGCAGTATTTT. The complete variable domain, with remaining parts taken from reference TRBV30 and TRBJ2-3, reads SQTIHQWPATLVQPVGSPLSLECTVEGTSNPNLYWYRQAAGRGLQLLFYSVGIGQISSEVPQNLSASRPQDRQFILSSKKLLLSDSGFYLCAWSPGGAGADTQYFGPGTRLTVL.

The J gene is TRBJ2-3, the V gene TRBV4-2; TRBD2 matches at 8 bases. Germline lookup yields CDR1 LGHNA and CDR2 YNFKEQ. This CDR3 has 16 residues. V was clipped by 0 bases and J by 2 bases; unmatched bases: 4. CDR3 DNA sequence: TGTGCCAGCAGCCAAGAAGGGACTAGATCCACAGATACGCAGTATTTT. Translated: CASSQEGTRSTDTQYF.

The chain recombines TRBV7-8 with TRBJ1-5; D gene uncertain. The CDR3 length is 15 residues. The germline CDR1 and CDR2 sequences are SGHVS and FQNEAQ. Trimming stripped 1 base from V and 3 bases from J, with 10 bases between. Written as DNA, the CDR3 is TGTGCCAGCAGCTTAGGGCGGCTGGACAATCAGCCCCAGCATTTT. Its protein product is CASSLGRLDNQPQHF.